This T cell receptor (beta chain) was captured by sequencing in a study of blood T cell repertoires in COVID-19. Study summary: Nucleic acid was either cDNA or gDNA, and it came from T cells, B-cell-depleted T cells, or PBMCs.

Profiling relied on immunoSEQ multiplex PCR, and the TCRdb table lists in-frame clones only, not all of them. The sample holds 200,000 to 250,000 clones; 84% are singletons and the top ten take 6.8%. Sequenced material: PBMCs or T cells enriched from blood (not recorded which). This TCR was sampled from a woman between 40 and 55 years old who had recovered from COVID-19.

Here the CDR3 reads CASSPGQASEAFF. The CDR3 DNA reads TGTGCCAGCAGCCCCGGACAGGCGTCTGAAGCTTTCTTT. V usage is TRBV7-9 and J usage is TRBJ1-1; 7 bases match TRBD1. J gave up 6 bases and V 5 bases, and 6 bases lay outside the gene matches. Germline CDR1 reads SEHNR; CDR2 reads FQNEAQ (reference sequence). This CDR3 contains 13 residues.